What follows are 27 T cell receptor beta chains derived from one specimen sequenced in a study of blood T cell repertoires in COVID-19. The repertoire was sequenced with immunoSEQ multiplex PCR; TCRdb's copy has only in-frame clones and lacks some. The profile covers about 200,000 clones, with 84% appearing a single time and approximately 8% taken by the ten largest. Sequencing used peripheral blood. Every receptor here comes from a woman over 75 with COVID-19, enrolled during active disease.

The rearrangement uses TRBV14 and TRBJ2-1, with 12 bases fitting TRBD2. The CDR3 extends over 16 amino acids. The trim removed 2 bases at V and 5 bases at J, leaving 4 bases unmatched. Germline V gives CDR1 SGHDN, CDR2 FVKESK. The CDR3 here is CASSQRGLAGNNEQFF. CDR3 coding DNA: TGTGCCAGCAGCCAACGAGGACTAGCGGGGAACAATGAGCAGTTCTTC.

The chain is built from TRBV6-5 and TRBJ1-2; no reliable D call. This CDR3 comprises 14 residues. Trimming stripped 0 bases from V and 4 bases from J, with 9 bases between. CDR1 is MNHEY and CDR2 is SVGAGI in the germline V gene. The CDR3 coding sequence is TGTGCCAGCAGTTACTCGCCGGGTCGCTATGGCTACACCTTC. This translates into CASSYSPGRYGYTF.

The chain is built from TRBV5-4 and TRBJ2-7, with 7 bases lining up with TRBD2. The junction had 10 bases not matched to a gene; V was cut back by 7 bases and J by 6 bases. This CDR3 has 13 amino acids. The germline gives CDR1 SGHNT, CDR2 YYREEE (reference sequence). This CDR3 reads CASRGEWEGEQYF. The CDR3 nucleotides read TGTGCCAGCCGGGGCGAGTGGGAGGGCGAGCAGTACTTC.

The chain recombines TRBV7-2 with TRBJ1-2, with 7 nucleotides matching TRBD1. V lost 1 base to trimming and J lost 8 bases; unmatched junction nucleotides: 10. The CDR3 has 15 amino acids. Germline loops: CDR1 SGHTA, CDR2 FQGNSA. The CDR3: CASSLGGSGTAGYTF. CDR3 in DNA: TGTGCCAGCAGCTTAGGAGGCTCCGGGACAGCCGGCTACACCTTC.

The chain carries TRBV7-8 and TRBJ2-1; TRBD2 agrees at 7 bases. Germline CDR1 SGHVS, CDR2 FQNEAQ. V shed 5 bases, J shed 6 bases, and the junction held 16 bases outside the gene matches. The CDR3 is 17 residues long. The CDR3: CASSPSFKTSKGNEQFF. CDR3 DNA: TGTGCCAGCAGCCCGAGTTTTAAGACTAGCAAAGGCAATGAGCAGTTCTTC.

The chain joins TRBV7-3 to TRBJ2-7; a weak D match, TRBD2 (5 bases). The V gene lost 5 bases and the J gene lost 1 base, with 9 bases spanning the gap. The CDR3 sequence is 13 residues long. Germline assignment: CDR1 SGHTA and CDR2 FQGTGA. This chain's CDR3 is CASSRGESYEQYF. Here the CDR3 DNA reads TGTGCCAGCAGCCGGGGTGAGTCCTACGAGCAGTACTTC.

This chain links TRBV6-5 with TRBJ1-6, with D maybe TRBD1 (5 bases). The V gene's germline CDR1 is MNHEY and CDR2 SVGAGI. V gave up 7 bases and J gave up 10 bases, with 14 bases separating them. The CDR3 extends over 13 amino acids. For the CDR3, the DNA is TGTGCCAGCACCATCAGGGAAGGATCACCCCTCCACTTT. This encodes CASTIREGSPLHF.

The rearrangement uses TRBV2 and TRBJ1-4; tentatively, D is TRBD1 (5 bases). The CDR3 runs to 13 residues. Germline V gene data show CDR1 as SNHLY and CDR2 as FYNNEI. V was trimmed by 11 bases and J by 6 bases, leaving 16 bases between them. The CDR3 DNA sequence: TGTGCCGGTTCCTCAGGGAGGGATGAAAAACTGTTTTTT. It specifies CAGSSGRDEKLFF.

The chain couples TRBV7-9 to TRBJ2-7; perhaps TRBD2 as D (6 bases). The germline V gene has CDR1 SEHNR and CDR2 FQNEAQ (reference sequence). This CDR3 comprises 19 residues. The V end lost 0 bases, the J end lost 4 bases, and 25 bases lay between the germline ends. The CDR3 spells CASSLAVGRLATGHYEQYF. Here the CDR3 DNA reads TGTGCCAGCAGCTTAGCAGTGGGTAGGCTAGCGACCGGCCATTACGAGCAGTACTTC.

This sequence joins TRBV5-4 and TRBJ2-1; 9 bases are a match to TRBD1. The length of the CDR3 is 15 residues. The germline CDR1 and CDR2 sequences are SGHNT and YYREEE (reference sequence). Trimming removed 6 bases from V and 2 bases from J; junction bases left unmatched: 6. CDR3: CASTYGTGTYNEQFF. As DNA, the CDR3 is TGTGCCAGCACCTACGGGACAGGGACCTACAATGAGCAGTTCTTC.

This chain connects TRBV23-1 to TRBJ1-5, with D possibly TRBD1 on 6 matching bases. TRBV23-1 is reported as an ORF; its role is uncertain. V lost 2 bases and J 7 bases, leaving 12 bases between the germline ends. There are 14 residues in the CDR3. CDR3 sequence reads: CASSQTGGAQPQHF. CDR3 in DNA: TGCGCCAGCAGTCAAACTGGGGGGGCGCAGCCCCAGCATTTT.

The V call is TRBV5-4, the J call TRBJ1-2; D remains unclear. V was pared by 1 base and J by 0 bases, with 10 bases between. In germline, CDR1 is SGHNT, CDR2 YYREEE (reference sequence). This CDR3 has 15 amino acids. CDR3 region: CASSLSNPANYGYTF. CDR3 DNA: TGTGCCAGCAGCTTGAGTAACCCGGCTAACTATGGCTACACCTTC.

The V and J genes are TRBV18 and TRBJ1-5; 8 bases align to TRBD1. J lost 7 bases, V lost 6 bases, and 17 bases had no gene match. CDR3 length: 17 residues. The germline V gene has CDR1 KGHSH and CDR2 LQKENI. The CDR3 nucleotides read TGTGCCAGCTCCGCGGGAGTTGGACAGGGTGTTGGCCAGCCCCAGCATTTT. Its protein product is CASSAGVGQGVGQPQHF.

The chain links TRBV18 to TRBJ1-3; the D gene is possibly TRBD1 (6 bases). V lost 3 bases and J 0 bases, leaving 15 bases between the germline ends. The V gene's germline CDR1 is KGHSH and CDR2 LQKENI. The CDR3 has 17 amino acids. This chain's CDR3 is CASSPGTGSSSGNTIYF. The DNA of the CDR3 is TGTGCCAGCTCACCCGGAACAGGGTCCAGCTCTGGAAACACCATATATTTT.

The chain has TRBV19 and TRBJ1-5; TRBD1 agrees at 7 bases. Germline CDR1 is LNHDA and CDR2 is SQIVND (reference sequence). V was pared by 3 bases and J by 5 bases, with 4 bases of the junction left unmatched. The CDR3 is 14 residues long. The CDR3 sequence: CASSMGQRDQPQHF. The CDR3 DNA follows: TGTGCCAGTAGTATGGGACAGCGAGATCAGCCCCAGCATTTT. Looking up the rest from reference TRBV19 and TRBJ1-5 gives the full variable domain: DGGITQSPKYLFRKEGQNVTLSCEQNLNHDAMYWYRQDPGQGLRLIYYSQIVNDFQKGDIAEGYSVSREKKESFPLTVTSAQKNPTAFYLCASSMGQRDQPQHFGDGTRLSIL.

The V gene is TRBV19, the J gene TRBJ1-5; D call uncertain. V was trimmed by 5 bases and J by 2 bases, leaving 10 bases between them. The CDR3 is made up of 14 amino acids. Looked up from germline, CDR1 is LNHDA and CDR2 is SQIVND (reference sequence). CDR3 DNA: TGTGCCAGTAGTCGGGAGTACGGCAATCAGCCCCAGCATTTT. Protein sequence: CASSREYGNQPQHF.

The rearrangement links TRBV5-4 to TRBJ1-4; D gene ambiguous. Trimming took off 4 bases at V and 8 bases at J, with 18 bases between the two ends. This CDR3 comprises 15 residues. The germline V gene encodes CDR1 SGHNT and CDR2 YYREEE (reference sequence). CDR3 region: CASSPAPEAWEKLFF. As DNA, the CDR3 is TGTGCCAGCAGCCCCGCCCCGGAGGCCTGGGAAAAACTGTTTTTT. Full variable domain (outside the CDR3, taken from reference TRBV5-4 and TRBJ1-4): ETGVTQSPTHLIKTRGQQVTLRCSSQSGHNTVSWYQQALGQGPQFIFQYYREEENGRGNFPPRFSGLQFPNYSSELNVNALELDDSALYLCASSPAPEAWEKLFFGSGTQLSVL.

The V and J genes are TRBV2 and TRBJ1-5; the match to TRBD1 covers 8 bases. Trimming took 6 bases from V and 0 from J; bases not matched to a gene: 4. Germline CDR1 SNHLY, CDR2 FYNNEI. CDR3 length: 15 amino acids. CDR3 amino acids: CASSGQGHSNQPQHF. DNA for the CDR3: TGTGCCAGCAGCGGACAGGGCCATAGCAATCAGCCCCAGCATTTT.

This CDR3 reads CASSSTQGTEAFF. CDR3 DNA: TGCGCCAGCAGCTCCACACAGGGAACTGAAGCTTTCTTT. The chain recombines TRBV5-1 with TRBJ1-1; perhaps TRBD1 as D (6 bases). Germline lookup yields CDR1 SGHRS and CDR2 YFSETQ. The V end was cut by 3 bases, the J end by 5 bases, with 11 bases between. The CDR3 runs to 13 residues.

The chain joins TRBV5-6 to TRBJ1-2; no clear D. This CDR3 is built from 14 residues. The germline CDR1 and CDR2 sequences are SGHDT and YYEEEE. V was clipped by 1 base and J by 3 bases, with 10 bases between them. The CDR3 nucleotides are TGTGCCAGCAGCTTGAGCGGGCCGTACTATGGCTACACCTTC. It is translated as CASSLSGPYYGYTF.

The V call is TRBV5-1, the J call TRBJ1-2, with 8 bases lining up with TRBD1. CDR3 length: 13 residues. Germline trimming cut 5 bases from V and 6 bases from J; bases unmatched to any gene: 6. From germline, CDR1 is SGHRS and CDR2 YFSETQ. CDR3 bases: TGCGCCAGCAGTTCCGACAGGGGCCATGGCTACACCTTC. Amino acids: CASSSDRGHGYTF.

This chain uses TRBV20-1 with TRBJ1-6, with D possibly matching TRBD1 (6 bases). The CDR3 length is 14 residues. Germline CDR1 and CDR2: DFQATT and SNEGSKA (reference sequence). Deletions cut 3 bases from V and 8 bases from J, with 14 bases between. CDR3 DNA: TGCAGTGCTAGTATGGGGGCCGAGTATTCACCCCTCCACTTT. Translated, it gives CSASMGAEYSPLHF.

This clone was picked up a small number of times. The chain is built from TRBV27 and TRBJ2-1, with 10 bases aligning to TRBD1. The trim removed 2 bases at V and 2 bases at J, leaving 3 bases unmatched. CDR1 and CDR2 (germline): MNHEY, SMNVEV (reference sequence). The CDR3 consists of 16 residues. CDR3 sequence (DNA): TGTGCCAGCAGTTTAACGGGGACAGGGGCCTACAATGAGCAGTTCTTC. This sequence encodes CASSLTGTGAYNEQFF.

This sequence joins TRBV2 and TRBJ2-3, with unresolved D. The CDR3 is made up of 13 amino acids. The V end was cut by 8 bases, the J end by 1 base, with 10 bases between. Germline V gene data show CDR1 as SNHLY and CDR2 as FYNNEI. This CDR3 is CASGTRGTDTQYF. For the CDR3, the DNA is TGTGCCAGCGGCACTCGGGGCACAGATACGCAGTATTTT. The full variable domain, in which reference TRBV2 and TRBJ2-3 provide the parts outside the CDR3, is EPEVTQTPSHQVTQMGQEVILRCVPISNHLYFYWYRQILGQKVEFLVSFYNNEISEKSEIFDDQFSVERPDGSNFTLKIRSTKLEDSAMYFCASGTRGTDTQYFGPGTRLTVL.

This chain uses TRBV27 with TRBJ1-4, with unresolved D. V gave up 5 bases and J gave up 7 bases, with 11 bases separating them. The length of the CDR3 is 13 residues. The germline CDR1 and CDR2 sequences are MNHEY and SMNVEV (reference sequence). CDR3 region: CASSPVGPEKLFF. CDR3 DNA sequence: TGTGCCAGCAGTCCCGTGGGCCCTGAAAAACTGTTTTTT.

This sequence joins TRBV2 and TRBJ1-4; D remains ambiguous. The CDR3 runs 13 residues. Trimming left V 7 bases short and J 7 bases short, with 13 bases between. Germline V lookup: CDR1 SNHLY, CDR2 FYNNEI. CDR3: CASNKGGSEKLFF. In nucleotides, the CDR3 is TGTGCCAGCAATAAGGGAGGAAGTGAAAAACTGTTTTTT.

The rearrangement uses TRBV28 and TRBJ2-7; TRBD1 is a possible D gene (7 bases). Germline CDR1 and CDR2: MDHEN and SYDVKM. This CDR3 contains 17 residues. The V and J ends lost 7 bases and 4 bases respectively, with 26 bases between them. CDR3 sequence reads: CASTPGGLGWNFYEQYF. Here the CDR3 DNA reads TGTGCCAGCACCCCAGGGGGGCTTGGTTGGAATTTTTACGAGCAGTACTTC.